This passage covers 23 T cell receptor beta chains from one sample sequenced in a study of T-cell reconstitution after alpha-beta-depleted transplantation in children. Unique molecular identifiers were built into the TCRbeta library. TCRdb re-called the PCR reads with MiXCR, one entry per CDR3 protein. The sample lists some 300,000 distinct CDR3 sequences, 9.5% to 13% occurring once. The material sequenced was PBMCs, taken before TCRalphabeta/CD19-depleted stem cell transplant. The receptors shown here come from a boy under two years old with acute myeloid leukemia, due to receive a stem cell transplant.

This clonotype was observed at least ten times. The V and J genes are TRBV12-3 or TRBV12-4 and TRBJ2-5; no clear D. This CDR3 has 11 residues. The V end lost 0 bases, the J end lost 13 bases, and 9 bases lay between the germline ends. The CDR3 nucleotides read TGTGCCAGCAGTTTAGCAGGTTTGAGGTACTTC. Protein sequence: CASSLAGLRYF.

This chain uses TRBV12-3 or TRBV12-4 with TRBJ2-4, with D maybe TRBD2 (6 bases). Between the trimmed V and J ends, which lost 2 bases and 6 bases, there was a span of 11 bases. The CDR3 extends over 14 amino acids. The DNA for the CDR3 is TGTGCCAGCAGTTTACGGAGGGATAGAAACATTCAGTACTTC. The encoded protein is CASSLRRDRNIQYF.

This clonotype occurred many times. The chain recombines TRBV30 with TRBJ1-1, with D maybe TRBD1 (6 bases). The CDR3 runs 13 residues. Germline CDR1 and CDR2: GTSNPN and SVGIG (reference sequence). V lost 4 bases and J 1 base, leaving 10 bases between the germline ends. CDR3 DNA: TGTGCCTGGACCCAGGGGAAGAACACTGAAGCTTTCTTT. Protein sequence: CAWTQGKNTEAFF. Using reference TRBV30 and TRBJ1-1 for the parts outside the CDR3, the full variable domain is SQTIHQWPATLVQPVGSPLSLECTVEGTSNPNLYWYRQAAGRGLQLLFYSVGIGQISSEVPQNLSASRPQDRQFILSSKKLLLSDSGFYLCAWTQGKNTEAFFGQGTRLTVV.

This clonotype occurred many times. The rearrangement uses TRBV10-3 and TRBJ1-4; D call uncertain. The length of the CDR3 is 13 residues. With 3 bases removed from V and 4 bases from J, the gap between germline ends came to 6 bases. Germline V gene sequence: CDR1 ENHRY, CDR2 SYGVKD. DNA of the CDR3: TGTGCCATCAGTGACAGCTATAATGAAAAACTGTTTTTT. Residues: CAISDSYNEKLFF.

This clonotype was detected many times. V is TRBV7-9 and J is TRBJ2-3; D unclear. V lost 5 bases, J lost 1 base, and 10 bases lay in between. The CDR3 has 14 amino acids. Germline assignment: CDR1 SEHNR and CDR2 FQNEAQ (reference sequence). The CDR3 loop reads CASSPPSRTDTQYF. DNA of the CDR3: TGTGCCAGCAGCCCCCCGAGCCGCACAGATACGCAGTATTTT. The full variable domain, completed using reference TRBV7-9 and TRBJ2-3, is DTGVSQNPRHKITKRGQNVTFRCDPISEHNRLYWYRQTLGQGPEFLTYFQNEAQLEKSRLLSDRFSAERPKGSFSTLEIQRTEQGDSAMYLCASSPPSRTDTQYFGPGTRLTVL.

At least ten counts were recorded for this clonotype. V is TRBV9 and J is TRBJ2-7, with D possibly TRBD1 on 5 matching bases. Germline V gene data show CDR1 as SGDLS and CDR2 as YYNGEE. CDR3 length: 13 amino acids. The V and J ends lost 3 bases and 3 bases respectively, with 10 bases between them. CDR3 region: CASSAAGHYEQYF. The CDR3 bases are TGTGCCAGCAGCGCTGCAGGGCACTACGAGCAGTACTTC.

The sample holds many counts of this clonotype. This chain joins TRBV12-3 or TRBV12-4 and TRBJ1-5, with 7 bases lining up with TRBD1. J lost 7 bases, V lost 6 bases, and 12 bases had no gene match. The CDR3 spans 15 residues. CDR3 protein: CASSATGPGMQPQHF. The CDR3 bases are TGTGCCAGCAGCGCGACAGGGCCGGGAATGCAGCCCCAGCATTTT.

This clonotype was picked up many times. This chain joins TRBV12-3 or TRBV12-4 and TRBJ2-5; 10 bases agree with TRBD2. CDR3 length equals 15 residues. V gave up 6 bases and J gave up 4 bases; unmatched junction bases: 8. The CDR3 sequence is CASSDVAGGSETQYF. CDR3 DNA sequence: TGTGCCAGCAGCGATGTAGCGGGGGGATCAGAGACCCAGTACTTC.

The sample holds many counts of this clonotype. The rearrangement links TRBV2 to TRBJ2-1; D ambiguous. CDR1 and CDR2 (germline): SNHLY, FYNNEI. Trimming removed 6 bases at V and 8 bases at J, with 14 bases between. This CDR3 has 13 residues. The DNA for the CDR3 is TGTGCCAGCAGCGTTTTTGGATGGGATGAGCAGTTCTTC. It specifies CASSVFGWDEQFF.

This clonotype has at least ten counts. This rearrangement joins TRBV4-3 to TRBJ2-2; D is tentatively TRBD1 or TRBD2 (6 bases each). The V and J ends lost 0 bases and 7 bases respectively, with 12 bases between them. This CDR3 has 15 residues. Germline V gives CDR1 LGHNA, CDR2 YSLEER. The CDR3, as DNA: TGCGCCAGCAGCCAAGATAGGGGGGTAGTCGGGGAGCTGTTTTTT. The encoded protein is CASSQDRGVVGELFF.

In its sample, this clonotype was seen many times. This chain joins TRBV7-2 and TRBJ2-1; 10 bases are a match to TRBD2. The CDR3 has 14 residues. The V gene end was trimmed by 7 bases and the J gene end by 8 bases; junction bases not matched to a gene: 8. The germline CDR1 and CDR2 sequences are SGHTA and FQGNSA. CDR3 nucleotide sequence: TGTGCCAGCACTTTGAGCGGGAGGGCCTATGAGCAGTTCTTC. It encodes CASTLSGRAYEQFF.

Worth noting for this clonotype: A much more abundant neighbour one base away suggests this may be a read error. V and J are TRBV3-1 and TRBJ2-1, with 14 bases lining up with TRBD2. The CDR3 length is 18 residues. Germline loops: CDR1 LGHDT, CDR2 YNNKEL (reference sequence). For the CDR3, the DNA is TGTACCAGCAGCCCCACGCCGGGGACTAGCGGGAGAGGCGATGAGCAGTTCTTC. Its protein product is CTSSPTPGTSGRGDEQFF.

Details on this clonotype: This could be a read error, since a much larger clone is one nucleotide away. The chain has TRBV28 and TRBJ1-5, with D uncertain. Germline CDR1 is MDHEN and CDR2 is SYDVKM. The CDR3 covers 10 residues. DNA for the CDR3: TGTGCCAGCAACGATCAGCCCCATCATTTT. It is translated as CASNDQPHHF.

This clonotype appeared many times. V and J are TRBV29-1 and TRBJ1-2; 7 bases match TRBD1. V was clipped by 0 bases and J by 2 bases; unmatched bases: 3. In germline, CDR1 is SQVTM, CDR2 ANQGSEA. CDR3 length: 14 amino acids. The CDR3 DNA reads TGCAGCGTTGAAGATCAACAGGGGAACTATGGCTACACCTTC. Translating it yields CSVEDQQGNYGYTF.

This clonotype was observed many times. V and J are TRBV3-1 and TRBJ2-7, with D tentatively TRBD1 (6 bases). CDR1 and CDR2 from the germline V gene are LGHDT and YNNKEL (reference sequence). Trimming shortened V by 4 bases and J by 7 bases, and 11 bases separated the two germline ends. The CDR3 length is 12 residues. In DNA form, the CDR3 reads TGTGCCAGCAGCCTTGGACAGTGGGAGCAGTACTTC. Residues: CASSLGQWEQYF.

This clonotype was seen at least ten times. CDR3 in DNA: TGTGCCAGCAGGGCTAGATGGGATCAGCCCCAGCATTTT. Translated, it gives CASRARWDQPQHF. The chain employs TRBV6-1 and TRBJ1-5; D uncertain. The V end was cut by 6 bases, the J end by 5 bases, with 11 bases between. The CDR3 sequence is 13 residues long. Germline lookup yields CDR1 MNHNS and CDR2 SASEGT.

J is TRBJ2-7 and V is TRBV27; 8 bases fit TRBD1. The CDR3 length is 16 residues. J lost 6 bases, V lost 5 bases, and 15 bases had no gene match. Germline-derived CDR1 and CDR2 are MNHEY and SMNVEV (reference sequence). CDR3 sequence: CASSVRGPPPRSEQYF. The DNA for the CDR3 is TGTGCCAGCAGTGTCAGGGGGCCACCACCTCGGTCCGAGCAGTACTTC.

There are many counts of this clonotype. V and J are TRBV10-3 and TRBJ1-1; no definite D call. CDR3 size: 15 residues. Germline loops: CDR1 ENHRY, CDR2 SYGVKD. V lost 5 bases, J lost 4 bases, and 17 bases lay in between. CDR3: CAISLTQGWGTEAFF. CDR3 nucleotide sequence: TGTGCCATCAGTCTGACCCAAGGTTGGGGCACTGAAGCTTTCTTT.

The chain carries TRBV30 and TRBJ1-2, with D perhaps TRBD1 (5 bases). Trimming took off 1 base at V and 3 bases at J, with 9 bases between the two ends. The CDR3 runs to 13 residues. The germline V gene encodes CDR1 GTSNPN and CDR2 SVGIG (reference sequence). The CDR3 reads CAWSAGTDYGYTF. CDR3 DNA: TGTGCCTGGAGTGCGGGGACTGACTATGGCTACACCTTC.

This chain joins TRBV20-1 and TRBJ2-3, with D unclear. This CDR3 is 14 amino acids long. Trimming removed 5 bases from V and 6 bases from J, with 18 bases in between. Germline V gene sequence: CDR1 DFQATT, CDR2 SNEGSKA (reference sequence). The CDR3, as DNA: TGCAGTGCTCCCACTAAGACACGAACGGATACGCAGTATTTT. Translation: CSAPTKTRTDTQYF.

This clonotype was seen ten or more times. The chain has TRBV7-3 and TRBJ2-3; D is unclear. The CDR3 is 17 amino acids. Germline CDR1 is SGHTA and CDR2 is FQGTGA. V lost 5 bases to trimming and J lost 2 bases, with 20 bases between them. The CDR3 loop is CASSIGSHTGLTDTQYF. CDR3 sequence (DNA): TGTGCCAGCAGCATTGGCAGCCATACGGGCCTCACAGATACGCAGTATTTT. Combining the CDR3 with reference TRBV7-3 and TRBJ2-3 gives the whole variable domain GAGVSQTPSNKVTEKGKYVELRCDPISGHTALYWYRQSLGQGPEFLIYFQGTGAADDSGLPNDRFFAVRPEGSVSTLKIQRTERGDSAVYLCASSIGSHTGLTDTQYFGPGTRLTVL.

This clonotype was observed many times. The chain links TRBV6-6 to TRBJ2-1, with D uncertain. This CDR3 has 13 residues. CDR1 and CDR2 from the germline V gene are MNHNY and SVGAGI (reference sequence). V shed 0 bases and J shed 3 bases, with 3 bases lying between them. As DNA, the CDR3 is TGTGCCAGCAGTTACTCCAACTACAATGAGCAGTTCTTC. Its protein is CASSYSNYNEQFF.

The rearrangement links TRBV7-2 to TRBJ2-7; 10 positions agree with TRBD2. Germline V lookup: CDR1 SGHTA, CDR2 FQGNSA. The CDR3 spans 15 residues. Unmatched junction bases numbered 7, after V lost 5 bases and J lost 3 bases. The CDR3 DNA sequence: TGTGCCAGCAGCCTACGGACTAGCGGCCACTACGAGCAGTACTTC. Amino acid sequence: CASSLRTSGHYEQYF. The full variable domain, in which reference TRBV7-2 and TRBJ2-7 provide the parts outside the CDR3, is GAGVSQSPSNKVTEKGKDVELRCDPISGHTALYWYRQSLGQGLEFLIYFQGNSAPDKSGLPSDRFSAERTGGSVSTLTIQRTQQEDSAVYLCASSLRTSGHYEQYFGPGTRLTVT.